The clone carrying this T cell receptor beta chain was seen at least ten times. Preparation of the bulk TCR libraries relied on previously described methods and listed TCR primers. Each CDR3 protein gets one entry after TCRdb re-called the PCR reads with MiXCR. The repertoire holds about 500,000 distinct CDR3 sequences, with about 26% as singletons. The data belong to a study of molecular identifiers for immune sequencing clone quantification. V gave up 7 bases and J gave up 5 bases; unmatched junction bases: 9. CDR3 length: 14 residues. Sorting selected naive CD8 T cells with a CD8+CD4-CCR7+CD45RA+ phenotype.

This clonotype originated in a human donor in good health. Some libraries in this study had Jurkat cell RNA spiked in. The sample comprised naive CD8+ T cells from blood, with Jurkat cell RNA spiked in. Subset reported: FACS-sorted CD8+CD4-CCR7+CD45RA+ naive T cells. V gene TRBV12-3 or TRBV12-4 combines with J gene TRBJ2-5; 8 nucleotides line up with TRBD1. This CDR3 reads CASTRRRDRETQYF. As DNA, the CDR3 is TGTGCCAGCACAAGACGCCGGGACAGGGAGACCCAGTACTTC.